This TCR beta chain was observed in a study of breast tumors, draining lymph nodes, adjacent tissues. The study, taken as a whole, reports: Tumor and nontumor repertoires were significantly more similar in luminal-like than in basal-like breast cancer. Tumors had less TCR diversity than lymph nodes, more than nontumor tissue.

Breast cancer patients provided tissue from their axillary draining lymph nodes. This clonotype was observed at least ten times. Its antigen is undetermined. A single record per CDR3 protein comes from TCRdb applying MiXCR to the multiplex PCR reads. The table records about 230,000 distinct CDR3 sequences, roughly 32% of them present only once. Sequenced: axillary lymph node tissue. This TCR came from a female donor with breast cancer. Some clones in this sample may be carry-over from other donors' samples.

The CDR3 DNA sequence: TGTGCCACCAGGCGGGGGGCAAGTTCACCCCTCCACTTT. Its protein product is CATRRGASSPLHF. The V gene is TRBV6-2 or TRBV6-3, the J gene TRBJ1-6; a possible D gene is TRBD1 (6 bases). V was trimmed by 10 bases and J by 9 bases, leaving 16 bases between them. Looked up from germline, CDR1 is MNHEY and CDR2 is SVGEGT. CDR3 length: 13 residues.